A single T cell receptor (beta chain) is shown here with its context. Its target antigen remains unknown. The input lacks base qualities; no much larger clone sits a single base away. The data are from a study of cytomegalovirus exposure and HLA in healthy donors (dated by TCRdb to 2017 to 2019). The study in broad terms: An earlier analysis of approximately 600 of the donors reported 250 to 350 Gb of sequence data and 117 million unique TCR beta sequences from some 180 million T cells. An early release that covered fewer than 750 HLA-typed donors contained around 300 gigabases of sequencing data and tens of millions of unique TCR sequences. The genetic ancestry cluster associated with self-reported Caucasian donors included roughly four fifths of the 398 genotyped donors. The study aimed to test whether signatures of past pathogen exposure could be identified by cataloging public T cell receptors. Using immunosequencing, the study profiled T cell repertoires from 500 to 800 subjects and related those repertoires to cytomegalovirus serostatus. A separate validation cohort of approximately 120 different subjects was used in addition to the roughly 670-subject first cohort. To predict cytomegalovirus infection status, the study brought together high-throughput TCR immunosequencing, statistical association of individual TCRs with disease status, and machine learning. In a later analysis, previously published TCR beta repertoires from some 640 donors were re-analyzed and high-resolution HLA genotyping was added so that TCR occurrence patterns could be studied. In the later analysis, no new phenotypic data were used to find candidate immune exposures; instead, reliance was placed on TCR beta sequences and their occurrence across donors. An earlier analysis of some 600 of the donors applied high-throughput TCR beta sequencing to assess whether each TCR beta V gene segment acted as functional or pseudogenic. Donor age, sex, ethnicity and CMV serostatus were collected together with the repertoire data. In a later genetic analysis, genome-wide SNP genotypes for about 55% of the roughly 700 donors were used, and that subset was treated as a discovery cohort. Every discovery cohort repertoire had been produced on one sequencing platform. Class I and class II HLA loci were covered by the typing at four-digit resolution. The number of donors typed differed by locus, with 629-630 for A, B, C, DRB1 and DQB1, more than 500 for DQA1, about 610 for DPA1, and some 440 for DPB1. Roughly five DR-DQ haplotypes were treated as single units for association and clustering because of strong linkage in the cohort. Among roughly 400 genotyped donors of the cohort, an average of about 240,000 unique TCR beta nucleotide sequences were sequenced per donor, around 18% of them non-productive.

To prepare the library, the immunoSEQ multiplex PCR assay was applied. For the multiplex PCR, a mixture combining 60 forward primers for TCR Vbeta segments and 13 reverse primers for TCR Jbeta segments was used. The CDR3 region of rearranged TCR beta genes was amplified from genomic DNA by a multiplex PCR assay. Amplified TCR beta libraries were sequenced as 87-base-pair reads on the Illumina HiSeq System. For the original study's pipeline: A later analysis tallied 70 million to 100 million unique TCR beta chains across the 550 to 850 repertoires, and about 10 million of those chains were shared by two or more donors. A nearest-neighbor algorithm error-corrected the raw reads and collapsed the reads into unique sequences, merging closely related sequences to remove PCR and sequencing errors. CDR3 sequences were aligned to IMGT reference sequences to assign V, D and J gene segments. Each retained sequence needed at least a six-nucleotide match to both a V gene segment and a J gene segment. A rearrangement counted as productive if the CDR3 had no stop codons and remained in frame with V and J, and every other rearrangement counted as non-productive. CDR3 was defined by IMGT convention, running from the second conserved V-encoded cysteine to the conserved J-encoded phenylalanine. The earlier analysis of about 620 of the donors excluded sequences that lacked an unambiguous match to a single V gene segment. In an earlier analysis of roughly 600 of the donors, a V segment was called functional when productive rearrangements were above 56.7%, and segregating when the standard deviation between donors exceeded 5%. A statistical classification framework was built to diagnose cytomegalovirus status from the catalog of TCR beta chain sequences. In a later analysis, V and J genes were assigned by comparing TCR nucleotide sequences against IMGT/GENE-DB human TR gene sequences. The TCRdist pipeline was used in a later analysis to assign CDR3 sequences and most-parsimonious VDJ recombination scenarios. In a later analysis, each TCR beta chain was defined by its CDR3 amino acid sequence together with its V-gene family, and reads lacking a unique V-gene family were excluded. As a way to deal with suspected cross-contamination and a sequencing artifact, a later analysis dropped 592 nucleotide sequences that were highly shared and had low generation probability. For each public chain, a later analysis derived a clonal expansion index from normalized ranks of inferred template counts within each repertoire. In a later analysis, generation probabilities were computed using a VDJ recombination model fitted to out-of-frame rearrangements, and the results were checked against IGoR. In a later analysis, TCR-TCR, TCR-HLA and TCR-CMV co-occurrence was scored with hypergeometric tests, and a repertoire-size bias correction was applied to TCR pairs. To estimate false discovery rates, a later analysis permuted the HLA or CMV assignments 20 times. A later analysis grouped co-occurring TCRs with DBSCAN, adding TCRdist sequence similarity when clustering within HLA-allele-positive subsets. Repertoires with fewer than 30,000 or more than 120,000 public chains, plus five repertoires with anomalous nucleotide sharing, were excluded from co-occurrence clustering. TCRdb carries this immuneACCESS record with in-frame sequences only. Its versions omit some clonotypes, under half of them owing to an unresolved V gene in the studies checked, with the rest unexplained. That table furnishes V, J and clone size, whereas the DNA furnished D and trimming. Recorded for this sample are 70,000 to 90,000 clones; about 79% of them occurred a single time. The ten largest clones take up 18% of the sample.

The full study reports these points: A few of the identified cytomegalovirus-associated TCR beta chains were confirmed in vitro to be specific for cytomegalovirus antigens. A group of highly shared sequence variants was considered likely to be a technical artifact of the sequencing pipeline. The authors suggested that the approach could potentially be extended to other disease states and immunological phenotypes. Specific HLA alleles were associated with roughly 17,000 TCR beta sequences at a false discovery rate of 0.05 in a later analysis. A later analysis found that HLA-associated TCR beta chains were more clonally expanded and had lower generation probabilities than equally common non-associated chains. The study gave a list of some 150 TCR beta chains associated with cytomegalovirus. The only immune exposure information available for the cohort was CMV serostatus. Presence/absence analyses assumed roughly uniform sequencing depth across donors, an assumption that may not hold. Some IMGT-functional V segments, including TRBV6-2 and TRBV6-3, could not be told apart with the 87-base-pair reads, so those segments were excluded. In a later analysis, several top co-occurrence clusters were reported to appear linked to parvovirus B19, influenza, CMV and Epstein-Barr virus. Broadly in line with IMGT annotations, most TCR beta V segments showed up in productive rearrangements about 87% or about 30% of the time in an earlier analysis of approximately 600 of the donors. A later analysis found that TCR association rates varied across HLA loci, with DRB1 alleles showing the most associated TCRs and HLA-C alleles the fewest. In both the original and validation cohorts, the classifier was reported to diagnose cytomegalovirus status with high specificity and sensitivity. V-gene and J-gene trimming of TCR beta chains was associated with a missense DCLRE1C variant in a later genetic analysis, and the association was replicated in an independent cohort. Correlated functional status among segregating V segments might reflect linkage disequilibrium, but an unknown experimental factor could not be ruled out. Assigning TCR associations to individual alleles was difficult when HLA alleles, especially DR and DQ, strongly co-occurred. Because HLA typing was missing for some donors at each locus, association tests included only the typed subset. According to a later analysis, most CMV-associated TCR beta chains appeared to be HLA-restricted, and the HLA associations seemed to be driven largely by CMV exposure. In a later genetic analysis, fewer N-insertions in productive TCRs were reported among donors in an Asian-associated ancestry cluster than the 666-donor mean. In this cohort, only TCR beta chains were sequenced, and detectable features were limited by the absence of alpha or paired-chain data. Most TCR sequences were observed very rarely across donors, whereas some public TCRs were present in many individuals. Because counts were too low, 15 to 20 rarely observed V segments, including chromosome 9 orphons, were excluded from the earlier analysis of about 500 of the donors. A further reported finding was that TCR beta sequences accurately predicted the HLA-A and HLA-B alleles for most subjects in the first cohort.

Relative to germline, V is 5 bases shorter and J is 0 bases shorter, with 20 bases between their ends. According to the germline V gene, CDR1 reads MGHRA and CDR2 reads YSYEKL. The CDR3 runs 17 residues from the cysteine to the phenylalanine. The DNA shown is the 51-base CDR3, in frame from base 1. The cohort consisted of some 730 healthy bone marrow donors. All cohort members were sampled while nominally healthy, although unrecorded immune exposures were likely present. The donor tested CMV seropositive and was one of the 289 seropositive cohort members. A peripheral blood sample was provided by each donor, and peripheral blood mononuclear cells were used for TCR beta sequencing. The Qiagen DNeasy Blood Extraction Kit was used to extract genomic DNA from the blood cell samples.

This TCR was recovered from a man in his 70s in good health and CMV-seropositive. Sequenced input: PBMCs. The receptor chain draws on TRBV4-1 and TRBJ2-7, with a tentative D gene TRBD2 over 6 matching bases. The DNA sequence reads TGCGCCAGCAGCGTCCGGGACTCTAACTTTAGCTCCTACGAGCAGTACTTC. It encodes CASSVRDSNFSSYEQYF.